This TCR beta chain appears in the sequencing data of a study of shared clonotypes between healthy human individuals. Study context: With ages of 18 to 49, the donors were two women and three men.

In the source study's methods: ImmunoSEQ output held junction-only sequences without quality scores, so filtering differed. TCRdb's copy holds only in-frame clones and misses some; the assay was immunoSEQ multiplex PCR. Clonal size and the V and J genes are those of that table, whereas D and trimming came from the DNA. Seen here are some 900,000 clones, 76% observed once, and the top ten hold about 1.5%. The ends lost 4 bases at V and 1 base at J; junction bases unmatched: 17. This CDR3 comprises 19 residues. Germline V gene sequence: CDR1 SGHTA, CDR2 FQGNSA. The chain couples TRBV7-2 to TRBJ2-7; 9 nucleotides agree with TRBD1. The sample taken for sequencing was memory CD4+ T cells sorted from blood. Subset here: CD45RA-negative fraction. The sequence was collected from a man between 18 and 35 years old in good health. CDR3 region: CASSSRAGSTGGRSYEQYF. CDR3 nucleotides: TGTGCCAGCAGCTCTCGGGCCGGTTCTACAGGGGGCCGATCCTACGAGCAGTACTTC.